This record covers a single T cell receptor (beta chain). What this receptor recognizes is not known. Per-base quality was not reported, and no clone a single base away is much larger than it. This sample is drawn from a study of blood T cell repertoires in COVID-19 (dated by TCRdb to about 2020). The study in broad terms: The collaborator samples originated in the United States, Italy and Spain and spanned the acute and convalescent phases of COVID-19. The material from the prospective study consisted of cDNA or gDNA derived from T cells, B-cell-depleted T cells, or PBMCs. Subjects who had been exposed to COVID-19, were actively infected with it, or had recovered from it provided the deeply sampled blood TCRbeta repertoires that made up the dataset. The repertoires were released in a freely available public database meant as a resource for research on the immune response to SARS-CoV-2. Samples were obtained from the ongoing ImmuneRACE study (first 160 participants) and from about 1,300 subjects provided by 6 global collaborators. A de-identified subject ID, COVID-19 status, age in years and sex were almost always included in the sample metadata. HLA class I and class II types, where available, came from metadata supplied by the sample provider rather than from assay-based typing.

TCRbeta CDR3 regions were amplified from genomic DNA by means of the immunoSEQ Assay, a bias-controlled multiplex PCR. As for the original processing: The number of nucleated cells in each sample was estimated by amplification of reference gene primers within the assay. To quantify the absolute abundance of each unique TCRbeta CDR3 rearrangement, sequence reads were collapsed and filtered. Productive Simpson clonality was computed per sample as the square root of Simpson's diversity index over productive rearrangements. TCRdb holds this immuneACCESS table with in-frame rearrangements only. Some clones are missing; in checked studies, unresolved V genes explain under half, and the rest has no known cause. D and trimming come from the DNA, and the V and J calls and clone size come from that table. The sample contains 100,000 to 150,000 clones, about 88% of them found a single time. The leading ten clones occupy approximately 1% of the sample.

The collaborating institutions used their own protocols to collect whole blood in K2EDTA tubes. For TCRbeta analysis, collaborator samples were shipped as frozen whole blood, as isolated PBMCs, or as DNA extracted from either sample type. CDR1 and CDR2 were assigned from the germline V gene as KGHSH and LQKENI. V is cut by 3 bases and J by 8 bases, and the space between the germline ends is 19 bases. The CDR3 measures 15 amino acids from cysteine to phenylalanine. Solely the CDR3 DNA is kept, with 45 bases framed from the first base. General study outcomes and caveats: The amount of clinical and demographic metadata varied by source and participant and was provided uncurated.

Recombination joined TRBV18 with TRBJ1-2; TRBD1 is possibly the D segment (6 matching bases). The receptor was derived from a woman older than 75 with acute or convalescent COVID-19. The sequencing sample was made of peripheral blood. The CDR3 in this case is CASSPNQGPPKGYTF. DNA sequence: TGTGCCAGCTCACCTAATCAGGGGCCCCCCAAGGGCTACACCTTC.